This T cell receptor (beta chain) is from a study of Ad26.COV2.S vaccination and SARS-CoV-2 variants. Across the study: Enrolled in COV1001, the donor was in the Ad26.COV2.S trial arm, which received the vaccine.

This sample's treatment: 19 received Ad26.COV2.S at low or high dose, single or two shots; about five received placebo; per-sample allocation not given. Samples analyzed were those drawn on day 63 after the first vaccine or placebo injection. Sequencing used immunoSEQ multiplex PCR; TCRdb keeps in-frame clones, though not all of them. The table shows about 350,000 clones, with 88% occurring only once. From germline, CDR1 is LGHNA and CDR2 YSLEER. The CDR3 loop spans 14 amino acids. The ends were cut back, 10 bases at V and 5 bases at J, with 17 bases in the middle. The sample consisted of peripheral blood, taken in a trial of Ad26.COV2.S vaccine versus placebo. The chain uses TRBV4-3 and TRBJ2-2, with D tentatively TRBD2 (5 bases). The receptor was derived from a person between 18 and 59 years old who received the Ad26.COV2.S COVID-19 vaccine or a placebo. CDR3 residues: CAINVGGKTGELFF. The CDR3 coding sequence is TGCGCCATCAACGTCGGAGGTAAGACCGGGGAGCTGTTTTTT.